A single sample is the source of the 18 T cell receptor beta chains below, sequenced in a study of cytomegalovirus exposure and HLA in healthy donors. The PCR ran on 60 Vbeta and 13 Jbeta primers. The table came from immunoSEQ multiplex PCR; TCRdb's copy has only in-frame clones and leaves some out. The table shows over 250,000 clones, with more than 55% occurring only once. The sample comprised PBMCs. The receptors were gathered from a female donor in good health and CMV-seronegative.

The chain recombines TRBV9 with TRBJ1-3; D gene unclear. CDR1 and CDR2 (germline): SGDLS, YYNGEE. V was pared by 3 bases and J by 0 bases, with 22 bases between. The CDR3 consists of 19 residues. CDR3: CASSGRRGNTRYSGNTIYF. CDR3 nucleotides: TGTGCCAGCAGCGGTAGACGAGGTAACACCCGGTACTCTGGAAACACCATATATTTT.

CDR3 nucleotide sequence: TGTGCCAGCAGAAGTACAGGGGACACTGAAGCTTTCTTT. Its protein is CASRSTGDTEAFF. The chain uses TRBV6-5 and TRBJ1-1; TRBD1 aligns across 7 bases. The CDR3 covers 13 residues. Germline V lookup: CDR1 MNHEY, CDR2 SVGAGI. V was clipped by 6 bases and J by 3 bases; unmatched bases: 4.

The DNA of the CDR3 is TGTGCCAGCAGTTACTCGAGGACAGGGGGAAATTCACCCCTCCACTTT. This gives the protein CASSYSRTGGNSPLHF. The chain combines TRBV6-5 with TRBJ1-6; 10 bases align to TRBD1. CDR1 MNHEY and CDR2 SVGAGI come from the germline V gene. This CDR3 has 16 amino acids. Germline trimming cut 0 bases from V and 7 bases from J; bases unmatched to any gene: 3.

This clone has just a few counts. The limits of the CDR3 on the DNA are not certain, so only TCRdb's listed CDR3 is given. The chain couples TRBV5-6 to TRBJ1-6. The CDR3 is 14 amino acids in total, end residues counted. Germline loops: CDR1 SGHDT, CDR2 YYEEEE. The CDR3 reads CASTSGLSDSPLHF.

This clone was counted once. The genes are TRBV7-3 and TRBJ2-3, with a tentative D call TRBD2 (5 bases). Trimming removed 5 bases at V and 5 bases at J, with 11 bases between. Per the germline V gene, CDR1 is SGHTA and CDR2 is FQGTGA. This CDR3 has 13 amino acids. CDR3 nucleotides: TGTGCCAGCAGCCCACGGACTGGAGATACGCAGTATTTT. This encodes CASSPRTGDTQYF.

This clone was counted between two and nine times. J is TRBJ2-3 and V is TRBV2, with a possible D match to TRBD1 (6 bases). V shed 6 bases and J shed 6 bases, with 19 bases lying between them. CDR3 length: 15 residues. Germline values: CDR1 SNHLY, CDR2 FYNNEI. CDR3 in DNA: TGTGCCAGCAGGCCGCTAGGGGGACAACTGGATACGCAGTATTTT. As protein: CASRPLGGQLDTQYF.

Note on this clone: Sequence at one end of the junction differs from germline and may be a read error. This rearrangement joins TRBV27 to TRBJ2-5, with TRBD2 matching 9 bases. This CDR3 contains 15 residues. Per germline, CDR1 MNHEY and CDR2 SMNVEV (reference sequence). The CDR3 spells CASSLRREGLEAQYF. CDR3 DNA sequence: TGTGCCAGCAGTTTAAGGCGGGAGGGCCTAGAGGCCCAGTACTTC.

The chain is built from TRBV12-5 and TRBJ2-2, with 8 bases lining up with TRBD1. V was clipped by 5 bases and J by 7 bases; unmatched bases: 3. CDR1 is LGHNT and CDR2 is FRNRAP in the germline V gene. The CDR3 length is 13 residues. The CDR3 loop reads CASGKGQGGELFF. Written as DNA, the CDR3 is TGTGCTAGTGGTAAAGGACAGGGCGGGGAGCTGTTTTTT.

The chain couples TRBV30 to TRBJ1-2, with 12 bases identical to TRBD1. Per germline, CDR1 GTSNPN and CDR2 SVGIG (reference sequence). The CDR3 sequence is 18 residues long. J gave up 3 bases and V 0 bases, and 11 bases lay outside the gene matches. The CDR3 region is CAWSVGWDRGRLDYGYTF. As DNA, the CDR3 is TGTGCCTGGAGTGTGGGATGGGACAGGGGGCGCCTGGACTATGGCTACACCTTC.

The chain employs TRBV28 and TRBJ2-7, with 10 bases identical to TRBD1. This CDR3 region has 16 residues. Trimming removed 3 bases from V and 3 bases from J; junction bases left unmatched: 8. Per germline, CDR1 MDHEN and CDR2 SYDVKM. The CDR3 sequence: CASSFWDRGSYYEQYF. As DNA, the CDR3 is TGTGCCAGCAGTTTTTGGGACAGGGGATCCTACTACGAGCAGTACTTC.

The sample holds one count of this clone. CDR3 loop: CASSTSPFGQKLFF. The CDR3 coding sequence is TGTGCCAGCAGTACGTCCCCGTTTGGGCAAAAACTGTTTTTT. The rearrangement uses TRBV28 and TRBJ1-4; D ambiguous. Germline assignment: CDR1 MDHEN and CDR2 SYDVKM. CDR3 length equals 14 residues. Deletions cut 5 bases from V and 9 bases from J, with 16 bases between.

This clone turned up a few times. The genes are TRBV27 and TRBJ1-1, with D maybe TRBD1 (5 bases). V lost 8 bases and J lost 2, with 12 bases in between. CDR1 is MNHEY, CDR2 SMNVEV, per germline (reference sequence). The CDR3 totals 13 residues. The CDR3 region has the DNA TGTGCCAGCGGATTGGACAAAAACACTGAAGCTTTCTTT. Translation gives CASGLDKNTEAFF.

V is TRBV6-1 and J is TRBJ2-3, with D unclear. Germline loops: CDR1 MNHNS, CDR2 SASEGT. CDR3 size: 14 residues. With 5 bases removed from V and 0 bases from J, the gap between germline ends came to 9 bases. This CDR3 is CASSQVRSTDTQYF. The CDR3 nucleotides read TGTGCCAGCAGTCAGGTTAGAAGCACAGATACGCAGTATTTT.

This sequence joins TRBV6-1 and TRBJ2-3; no definite D call. Trimming removed 7 bases at V and 2 bases at J, with 10 bases between. This CDR3 has 13 residues. From germline, CDR1 is MNHNS and CDR2 SASEGT. The CDR3 DNA reads TGTGCCAGCAAACCGGGTAACACAGATACGCAGTATTTT. Amino acid sequence: CASKPGNTDTQYF.

V gene TRBV7-6 combines with J gene TRBJ2-1, with 9 bases matching TRBD2. With 3 bases clipped from V and 8 bases from J, the junction kept 11 bases outside the gene matches. CDR1 and CDR2 (germline): SGHVS, FNYEAQ. The CDR3 length is 16 residues. The chain's CDR3 is CASSFLSGRPSDEQFF. The CDR3 nucleotides are TGTGCCAGCAGCTTTCTCAGCGGGAGGCCCTCCGATGAGCAGTTCTTC.

Comment on this clone: Relative to the germline gene, one junction end is altered; a read error may explain this. The chain carries TRBV5-6 and TRBJ1-6, with TRBD1 matching over 7 bases. Germline loops: CDR1 SGHDT, CDR2 YYEEEE. The CDR3 has 17 residues. The CDR3 DNA follows: TGTGCCAGCAGCGGACAGGAAGAATTGATGTATAATTCCCCCCTCCACTTT. Protein: CASSGQEELMYNSPLHF.

This clone was recorded a few times. The V and J genes are TRBV11-2 and TRBJ2-5; D is undetermined. Trimming left V 1 base short and J 2 bases short, with 2 bases between. This CDR3 is built from 12 residues. Germline V gives CDR1 SGHAT, CDR2 FQNNGV. The CDR3, as DNA: TGTGCCAGCAGCTTAGTACAAGAGACCCAGTACTTC. As protein: CASSLVQETQYF.

The chain combines TRBV6-7 with TRBJ2-3, with D possibly being TRBD2 (6 bases). TRBV6-7 is an ORF, and what it does is uncertain. The CDR3 totals 14 residues. With 6 bases removed from V and 1 base from J, the gap between germline ends came to 11 bases. The CDR3 coding sequence is TGTGCCAGCAGAATTGCGGGACGCACAGATACGCAGTATTTT. Its translation is CASRIAGRTDTQYF.